The clone carrying this T cell receptor (beta chain) was counted only a few times. Its specificity is unknown. This sample was taken from a study of beta chain features in type 1 diabetes. The CDR3 spans 13 residues. Deletions cut 2 bases from V and 7 bases from J, with 12 bases between. CDR1 and CDR2 from the germline V gene are SQVTM and ANQGSEA. Study outcomes and limitations: In every one of the four CD4+ subsets, TCRB CDR3s were moderately but significantly shorter in Type 1 diabetes patients.

The isolated RNA, all of it, was reverse transcribed, so expressed TCRB transcripts were what got sequenced. Repertoires were generated with immunoSEQ multiplex PCR, while TCRdb's copy carries only in-frame clones and drops some. The table includes under 250,000 clones, about 14% detected once. This receptor was obtained from a man aged 25-45 years with type 1 diabetes. The material sequenced was naive CD4+ T cells from blood. J is TRBJ2-1 and V is TRBV29-1; D remains ambiguous. The CDR3: CSVERVGGNEQFF. For the CDR3, the DNA is TGCAGCGTTGAACGGGTAGGTGGGAATGAGCAGTTCTTC.